This T cell receptor beta chain was sequenced during a study of blood T cell repertoires in COVID-19. Study details: PBMCs, B-cell-depleted T cells, or T cells provided the cDNA or gDNA that made up the material.

The method was immunoSEQ multiplex PCR; TCRdb's version includes in-frame clones alone and lacks a portion of them. The repertoire holds under 130,000 clones, with under 75% as singletons. The receptor's source is a man aged 80 or over with acute or convalescent COVID-19. Input material: peripheral blood.

The CDR3 loop is CASRPGQGLLYYGYTF. CDR3 bases: TGTGCCAGCAGACCCGGACAGGGACTTCTATACTATGGCTACACCTTC. The V call is TRBV7-2, the J call TRBJ1-2; 8 positions agree with TRBD1. CDR3 length: 16 amino acids. Germline values: CDR1 SGHTA, CDR2 FQGNSA. V gave up 6 bases and J gave up 3 bases; unmatched junction bases: 12.